This T cell receptor beta chain was sequenced in a study of T cell clones after liver transplantation. CDR3 length: 16 residues. With 0 bases clipped from V and 2 bases from J, the junction kept 4 bases outside the gene matches. Germline V gives CDR1 MNHNY, CDR2 SVGAGI (reference sequence). Assay used: immunoSEQ multiplex PCR; TCRdb lists only in-frame clones, some missing. The repertoire includes some 70,000 clones, roughly nine tenths of them detected once, and less than 3.5% sits in the top ten. This clone was seen a single time. The input for sequencing was CD4+ T cells from blood, taken before liver transplant. The genes are TRBV6-6 and TRBJ1-3; 7 nucleotides match TRBD1. This clonotype was obtained from a human donor who received a liver transplant. DNA of the CDR3: TGTGCCAGCAGTTACTCGGGACAGCAAACTGGAAACACCATATATTTT. Protein sequence: CASSYSGQQTGNTIYF.